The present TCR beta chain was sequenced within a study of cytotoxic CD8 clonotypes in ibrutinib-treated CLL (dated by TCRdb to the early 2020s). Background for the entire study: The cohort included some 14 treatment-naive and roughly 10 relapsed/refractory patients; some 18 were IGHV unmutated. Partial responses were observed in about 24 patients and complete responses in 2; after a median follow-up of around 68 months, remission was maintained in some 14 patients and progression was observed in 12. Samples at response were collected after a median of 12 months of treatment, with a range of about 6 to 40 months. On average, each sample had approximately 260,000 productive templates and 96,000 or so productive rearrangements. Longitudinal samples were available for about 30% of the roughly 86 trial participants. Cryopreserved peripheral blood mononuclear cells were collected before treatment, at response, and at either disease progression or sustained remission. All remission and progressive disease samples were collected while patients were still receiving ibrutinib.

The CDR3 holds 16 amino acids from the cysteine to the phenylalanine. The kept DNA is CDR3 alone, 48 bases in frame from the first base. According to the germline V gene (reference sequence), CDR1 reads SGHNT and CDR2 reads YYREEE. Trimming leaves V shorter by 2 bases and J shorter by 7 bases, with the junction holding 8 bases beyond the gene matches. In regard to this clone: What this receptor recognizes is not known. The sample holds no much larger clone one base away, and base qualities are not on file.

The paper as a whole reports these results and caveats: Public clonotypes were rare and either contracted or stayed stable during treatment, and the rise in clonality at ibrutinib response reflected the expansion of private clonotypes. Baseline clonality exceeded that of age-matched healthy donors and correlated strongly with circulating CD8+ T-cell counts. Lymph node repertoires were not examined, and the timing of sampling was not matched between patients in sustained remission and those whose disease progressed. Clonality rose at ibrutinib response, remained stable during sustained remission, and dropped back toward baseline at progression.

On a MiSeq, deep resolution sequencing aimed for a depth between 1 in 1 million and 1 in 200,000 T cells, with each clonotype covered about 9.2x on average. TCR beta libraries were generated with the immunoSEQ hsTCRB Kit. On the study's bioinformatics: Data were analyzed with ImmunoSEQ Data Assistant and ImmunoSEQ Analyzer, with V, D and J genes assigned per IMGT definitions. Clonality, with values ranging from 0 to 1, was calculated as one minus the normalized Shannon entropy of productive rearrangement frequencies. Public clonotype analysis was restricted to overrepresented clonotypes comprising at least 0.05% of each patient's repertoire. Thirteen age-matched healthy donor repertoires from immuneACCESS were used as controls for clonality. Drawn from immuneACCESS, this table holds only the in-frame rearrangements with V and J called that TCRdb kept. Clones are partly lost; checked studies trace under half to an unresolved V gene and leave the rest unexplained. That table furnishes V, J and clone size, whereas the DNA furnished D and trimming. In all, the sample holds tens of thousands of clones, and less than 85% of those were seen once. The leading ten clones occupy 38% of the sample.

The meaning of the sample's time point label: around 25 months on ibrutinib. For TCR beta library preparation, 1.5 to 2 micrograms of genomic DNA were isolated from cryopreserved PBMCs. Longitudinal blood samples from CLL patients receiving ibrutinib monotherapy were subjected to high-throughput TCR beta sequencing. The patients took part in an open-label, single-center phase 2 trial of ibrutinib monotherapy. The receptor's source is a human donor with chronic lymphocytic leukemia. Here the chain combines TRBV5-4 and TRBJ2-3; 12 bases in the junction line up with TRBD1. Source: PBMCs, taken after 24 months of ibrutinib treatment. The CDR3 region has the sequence CASSFGGTGGRNTQYF. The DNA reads TGTGCCAGCAGCTTTGGCGGGACAGGGGGCCGGAATACGCAGTATTTT.